The sequence of this TCR beta chain was determined in a study of T cells in Graves' hyperthyroidism and ophthalmopathy. Study-level findings and limits: A model of 13 V-J pairs discriminated ophthalmopathy from stable hyperthyroidism.

The CDR3 is 15 residues long. Germline V gives CDR1 SGHNT, CDR2 YYREEE (reference sequence). The V end was cut by 3 bases, the J end by 1 base, with 10 bases between. Amplified regions were TCR beta CDR3 sequences from RNA transcripts. The HTBI set primed first-round TCR CDR3 RT-PCR. TCRdb called the multiplex PCR reads again in MiXCR, with one record for every CDR3 protein. The table has 600,000 to 850,000 distinct CDR3 sequences, approximately 18% seen once. Remarks on this clonotype: Its antigen is still unknown.

The hyperthyroidism was newly diagnosed and had lasted under 2 months; the patients were aged 18 to 65. Diagnoses were established using clinical symptoms, serum thyroxine and TRAb, thyroid ultrasound and orbital computed tomography. Fresh 10 ml peripheral blood yielded PBMCs. The chain uses TRBV5-4 and TRBJ2-2; D may match TRBD1 or TRBD2 (5 bases each). The source is a woman aged 50 to 60 with Graves' hyperthyroidism that later progressed to Graves' ophthalmopathy. The source material was blood. CDR3 in DNA: TGTGCCAGCAGCTCTGGGACGGAGAACACCGGGGAGCTGTTTTTT. Amino acid sequence: CASSSGTENTGELFF. The complete variable domain, with remaining parts taken from reference TRBV5-4 and TRBJ2-2, reads ETGVTQSPTHLIKTRGQQVTLRCSSQSGHNTVSWYQQALGQGPQFIFQYYREEENGRGNFPPRFSGLQFPNYSSELNVNALELDDSALYLCASSSGTENTGELFFGEGSRLTVL.